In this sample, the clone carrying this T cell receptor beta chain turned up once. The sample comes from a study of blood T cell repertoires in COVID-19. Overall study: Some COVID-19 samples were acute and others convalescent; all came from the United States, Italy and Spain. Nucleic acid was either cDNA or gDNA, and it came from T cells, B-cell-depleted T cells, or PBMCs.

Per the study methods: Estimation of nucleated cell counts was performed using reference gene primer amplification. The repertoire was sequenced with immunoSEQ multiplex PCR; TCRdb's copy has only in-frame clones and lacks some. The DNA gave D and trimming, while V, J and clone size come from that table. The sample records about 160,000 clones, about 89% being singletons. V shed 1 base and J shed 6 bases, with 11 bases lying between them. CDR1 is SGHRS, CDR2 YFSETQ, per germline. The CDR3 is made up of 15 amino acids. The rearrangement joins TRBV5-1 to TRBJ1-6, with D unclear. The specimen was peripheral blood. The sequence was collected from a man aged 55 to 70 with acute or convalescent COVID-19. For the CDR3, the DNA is TGCGCCAGCAGCTTGTCAGGTTCAGTTAATTCACCCCTCCACTTT. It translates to CASSLSGSVNSPLHF.